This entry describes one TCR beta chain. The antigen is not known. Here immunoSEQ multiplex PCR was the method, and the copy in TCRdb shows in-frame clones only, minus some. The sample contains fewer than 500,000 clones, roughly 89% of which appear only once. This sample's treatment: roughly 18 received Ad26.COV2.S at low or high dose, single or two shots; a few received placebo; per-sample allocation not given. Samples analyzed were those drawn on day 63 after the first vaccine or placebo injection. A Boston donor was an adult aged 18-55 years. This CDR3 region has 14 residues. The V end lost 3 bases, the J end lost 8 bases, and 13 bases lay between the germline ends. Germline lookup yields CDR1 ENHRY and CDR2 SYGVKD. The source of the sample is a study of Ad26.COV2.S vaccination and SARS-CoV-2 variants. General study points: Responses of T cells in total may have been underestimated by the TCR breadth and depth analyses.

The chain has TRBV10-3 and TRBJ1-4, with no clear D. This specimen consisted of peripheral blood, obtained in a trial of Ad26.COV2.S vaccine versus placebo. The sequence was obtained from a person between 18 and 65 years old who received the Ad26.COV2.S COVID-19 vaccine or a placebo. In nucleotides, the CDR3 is TGTGCCATCAGTGAATTTATGGTTGGGGAAAAACTGTTTTTT. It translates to CAISEFMVGEKLFF.